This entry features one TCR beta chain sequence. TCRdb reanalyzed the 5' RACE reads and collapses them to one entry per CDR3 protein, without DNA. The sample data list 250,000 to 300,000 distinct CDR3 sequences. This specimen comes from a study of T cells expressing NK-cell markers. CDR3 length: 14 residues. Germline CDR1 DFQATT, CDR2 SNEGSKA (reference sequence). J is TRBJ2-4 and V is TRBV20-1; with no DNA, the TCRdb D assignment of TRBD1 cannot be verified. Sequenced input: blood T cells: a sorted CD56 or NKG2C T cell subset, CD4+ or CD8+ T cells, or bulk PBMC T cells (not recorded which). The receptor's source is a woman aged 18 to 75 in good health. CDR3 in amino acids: CSASTGAGKNIQYF.